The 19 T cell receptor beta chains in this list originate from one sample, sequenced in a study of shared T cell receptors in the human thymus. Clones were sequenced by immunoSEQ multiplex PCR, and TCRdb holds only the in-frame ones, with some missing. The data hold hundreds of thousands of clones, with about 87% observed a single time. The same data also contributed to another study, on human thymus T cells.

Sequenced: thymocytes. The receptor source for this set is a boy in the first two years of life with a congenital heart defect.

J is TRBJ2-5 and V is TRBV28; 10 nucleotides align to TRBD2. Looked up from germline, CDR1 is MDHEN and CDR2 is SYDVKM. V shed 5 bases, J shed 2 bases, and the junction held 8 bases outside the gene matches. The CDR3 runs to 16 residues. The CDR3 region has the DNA TGTGCCAGCAGTCCAATTCTAGCGGGGGATCAAGAGACCCAGTACTTC. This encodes CASSPILAGDQETQYF.

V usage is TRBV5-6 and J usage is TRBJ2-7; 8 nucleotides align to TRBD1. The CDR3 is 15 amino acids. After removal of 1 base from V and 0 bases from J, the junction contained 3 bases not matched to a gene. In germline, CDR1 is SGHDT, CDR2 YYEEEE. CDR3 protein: CASSLWDRSSYEQYF. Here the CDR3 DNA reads TGTGCCAGCAGCTTGTGGGACAGGAGCTCCTACGAGCAGTACTTC.

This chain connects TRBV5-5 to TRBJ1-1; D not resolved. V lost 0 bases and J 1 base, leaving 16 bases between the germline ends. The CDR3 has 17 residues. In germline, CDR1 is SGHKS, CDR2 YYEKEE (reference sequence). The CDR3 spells CASSLASGGFPNTEAFF. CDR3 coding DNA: TGTGCCAGCAGCTTGGCTTCGGGTGGGTTCCCGAACACTGAAGCTTTCTTT.

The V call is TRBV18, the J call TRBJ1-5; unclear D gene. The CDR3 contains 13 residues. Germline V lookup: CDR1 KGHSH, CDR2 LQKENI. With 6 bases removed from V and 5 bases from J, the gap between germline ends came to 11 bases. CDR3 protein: CASSRVWDQPQHF. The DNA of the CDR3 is TGTGCCAGCTCCCGGGTTTGGGATCAGCCCCAGCATTTT.

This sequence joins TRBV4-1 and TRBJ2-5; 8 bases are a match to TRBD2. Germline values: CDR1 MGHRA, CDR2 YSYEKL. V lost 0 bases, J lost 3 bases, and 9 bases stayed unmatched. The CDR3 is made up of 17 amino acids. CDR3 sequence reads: CASSQDYRAGEEETQYF. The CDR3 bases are TGCGCCAGCAGCCAAGATTACCGAGCGGGGGAGGAAGAGACCCAGTACTTC.

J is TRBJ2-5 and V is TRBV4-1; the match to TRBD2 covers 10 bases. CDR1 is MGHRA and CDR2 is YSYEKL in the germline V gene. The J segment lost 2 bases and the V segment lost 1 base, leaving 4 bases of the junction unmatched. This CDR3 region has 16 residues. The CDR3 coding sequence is TGCGCCAGCAGCCAAGGGGAGCGGGGGGGACAAGAGACCCAGTACTTC. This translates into CASSQGERGGQETQYF.

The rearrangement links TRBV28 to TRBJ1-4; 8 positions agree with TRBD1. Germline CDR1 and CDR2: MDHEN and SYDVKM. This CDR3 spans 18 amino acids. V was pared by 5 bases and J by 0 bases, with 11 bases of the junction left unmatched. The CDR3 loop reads CASSPPSRGLPTNEKLFF. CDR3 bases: TGTGCCAGCAGTCCCCCCAGCAGGGGGCTGCCAACTAATGAAAAACTGTTTTTT.

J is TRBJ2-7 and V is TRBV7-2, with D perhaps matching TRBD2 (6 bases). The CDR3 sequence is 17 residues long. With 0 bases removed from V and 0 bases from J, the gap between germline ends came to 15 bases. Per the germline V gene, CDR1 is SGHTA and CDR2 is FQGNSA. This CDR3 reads CASSLAKTQTSSYEQYF. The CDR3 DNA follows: TGTGCCAGCAGCTTAGCCAAAACACAGACTAGCTCCTACGAGCAGTACTTC.

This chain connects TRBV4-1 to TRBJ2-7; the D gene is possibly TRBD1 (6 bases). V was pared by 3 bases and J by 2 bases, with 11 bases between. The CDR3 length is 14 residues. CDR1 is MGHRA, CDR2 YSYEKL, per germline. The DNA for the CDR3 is TGCGCCAGCAGCCAGTCAGGGGCGACCTACGAGCAGTACTTC. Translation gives CASSQSGATYEQYF.

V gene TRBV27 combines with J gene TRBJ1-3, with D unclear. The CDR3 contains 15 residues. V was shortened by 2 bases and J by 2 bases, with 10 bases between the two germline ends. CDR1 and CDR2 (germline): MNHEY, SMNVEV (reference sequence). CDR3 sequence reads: CASSLTQNPGNTIYF. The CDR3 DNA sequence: TGTGCCAGCAGTTTAACCCAGAACCCTGGAAACACCATATATTTT.

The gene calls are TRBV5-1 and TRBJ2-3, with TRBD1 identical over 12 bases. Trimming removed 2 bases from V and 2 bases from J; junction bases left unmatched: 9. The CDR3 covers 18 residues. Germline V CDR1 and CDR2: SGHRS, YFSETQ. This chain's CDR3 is CASSLHPGTGGPTDTQYF. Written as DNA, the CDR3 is TGCGCCAGCAGCTTACACCCCGGGACAGGGGGCCCCACAGATACGCAGTATTTT.

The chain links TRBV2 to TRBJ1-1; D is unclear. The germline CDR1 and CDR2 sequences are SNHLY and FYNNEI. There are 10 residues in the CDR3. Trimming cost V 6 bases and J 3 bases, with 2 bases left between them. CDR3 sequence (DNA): TGTGCCAGCAGCTACACTGAAGCTTTCTTT. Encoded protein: CASSYTEAFF. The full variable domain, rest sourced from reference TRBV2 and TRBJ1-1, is EPEVTQTPSHQVTQMGQEVILRCVPISNHLYFYWYRQILGQKVEFLVSFYNNEISEKSEIFDDQFSVERPDGSNFTLKIRSTKLEDSAMYFCASSYTEAFFGQGTRLTVV.

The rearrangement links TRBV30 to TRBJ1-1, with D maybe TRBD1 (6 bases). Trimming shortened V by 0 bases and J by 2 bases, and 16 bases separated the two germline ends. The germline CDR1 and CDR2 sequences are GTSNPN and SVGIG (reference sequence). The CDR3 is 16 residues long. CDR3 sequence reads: CAWSVSRGVNNTEAFF. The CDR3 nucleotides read TGTGCCTGGAGTGTAAGCAGGGGCGTAAACAACACTGAAGCTTTCTTT.

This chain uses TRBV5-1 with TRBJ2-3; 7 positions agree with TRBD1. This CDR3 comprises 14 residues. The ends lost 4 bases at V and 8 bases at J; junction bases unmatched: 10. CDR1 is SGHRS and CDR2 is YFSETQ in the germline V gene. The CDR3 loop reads CASSGVRGRFTQYF. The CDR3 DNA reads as TGCGCCAGCAGCGGCGTGAGGGGGCGATTTACGCAGTATTTT.

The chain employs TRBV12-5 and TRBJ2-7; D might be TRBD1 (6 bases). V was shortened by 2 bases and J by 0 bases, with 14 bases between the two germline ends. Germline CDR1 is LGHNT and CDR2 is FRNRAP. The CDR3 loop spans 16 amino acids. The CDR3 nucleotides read TGTGCTAGTGGTTTGCCCCGGACAGATTACTCCTACGAGCAGTACTTC. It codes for CASGLPRTDYSYEQYF.

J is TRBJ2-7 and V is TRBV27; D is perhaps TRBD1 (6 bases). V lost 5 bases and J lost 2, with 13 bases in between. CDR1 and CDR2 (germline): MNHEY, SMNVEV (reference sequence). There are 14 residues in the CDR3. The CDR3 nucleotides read TGTGCCAGCAGTGCAGGGGAAAAGCCCTACGAGCAGTACTTC. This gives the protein CASSAGEKPYEQYF.

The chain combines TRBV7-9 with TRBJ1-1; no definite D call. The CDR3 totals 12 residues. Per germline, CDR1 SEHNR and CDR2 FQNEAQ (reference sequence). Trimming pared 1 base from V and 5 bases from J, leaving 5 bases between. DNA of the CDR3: TGTGCCAGCAGCTTAGGAGTAACTGAAGCTTTCTTT. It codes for CASSLGVTEAFF.

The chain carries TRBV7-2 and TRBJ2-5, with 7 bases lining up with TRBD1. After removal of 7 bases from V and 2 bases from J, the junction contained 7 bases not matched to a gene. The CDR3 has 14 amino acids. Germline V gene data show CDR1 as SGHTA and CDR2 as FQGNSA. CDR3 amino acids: CASTEGALQETQYF. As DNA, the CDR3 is TGTGCCAGCACCGAGGGGGCCCTACAAGAGACCCAGTACTTC. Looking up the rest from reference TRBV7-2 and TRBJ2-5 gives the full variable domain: GAGVSQSPSNKVTEKGKDVELRCDPISGHTALYWYRQSLGQGLEFLIYFQGNSAPDKSGLPSDRFSAERTGGSVSTLTIQRTQQEDSAVYLCASTEGALQETQYFGPGTRLLVL.

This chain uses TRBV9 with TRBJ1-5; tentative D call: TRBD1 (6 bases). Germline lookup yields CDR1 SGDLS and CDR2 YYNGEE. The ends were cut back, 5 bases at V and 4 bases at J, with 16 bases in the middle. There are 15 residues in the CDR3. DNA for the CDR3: TGTGCCAGCAGAGAAATCGGGACACAAAATCAGCCCCAGCATTTT. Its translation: CASREIGTQNQPQHF.